Listed below are T cell receptor beta chains from one sample, sequenced in a study of metastatic and nonmetastatic thyroid tumors. TCRdb called clones again from the PCR reads with MiXCR. Here the sample spans roughly 22,000 clones, approximately 35% being singletons. Sample: blood. The receptors stem from a male donor with papillary thyroid cancer or a benign thyroid nodule (not recorded which). Some clones in this sample may be carry-over from other donors' samples. The CDR3 runs from the conserved cysteine through the conserved F or W. The order of the fields is J gene, V gene, CDR3 length, CDR3 protein.

J: TRBJ1-2; V: TRBV7-2; length: 15; CDR3: CASSLDERVSYGYTF
J: TRBJ1-2; V: TRBV20-1; length: 17; CDR3: CSAQYVGTGASNYGYTF
J: TRBJ1-2; V: TRBV6-1; length: 14; CDR3: CASTKTRSNYGYTF
J: TRBJ1-4; V: TRBV12-3/TRBV12-4; length: 14; CDR3: CASSKGQGNEKLFF
J: TRBJ2-7; V: TRBV3-1; length: 15; CDR3: CASSLRDRESYEQYF
J: TRBJ2-2; V: TRBV5-1; length: 13; CDR3: CASSLGNTGELFF
J: TRBJ2-5; V: TRBV7-6; length: 13; CDR3: CASSLEPQETQYF
J: TRBJ1-6; V: TRBV19; length: 13; CDR3: CASSIAGNSPLHF
J: TRBJ1-6; V: TRBV6-1; length: 15; CDR3: CASSSQGIQGVQIHF
J: TRBJ2-2; V: TRBV20-1; length: 14; CDR3: CSARLGGNTGELFF
J: TRBJ2-3; V: TRBV7-2; length: 13; CDR3: CASSLYGPDTQYF
J: TRBJ1-1; V: TRBV11-2; length: 19; CDR3: CASSLLPLGDRGGGPEAFF
J: TRBJ2-5; V: TRBV5-1; length: 13; CDR3: CASSPGAEETQYF
J: TRBJ1-1; V: TRBV7-3; length: 15; CDR3: CASSLTGGDFTEAFF
J: TRBJ1-3; V: TRBV6-1; length: 15; CDR3: CASKPGQGVGNTIYF
J: TRBJ1-2; V: TRBV6-1; length: 16; CDR3: CASSSFGQGSTKGYTF
J: TRBJ1-1; V: TRBV6-1; length: 14; CDR3: CASSPQDGNTEAFF
J: TRBJ2-7; V: TRBV17; length: 19; CDR3: CASGDGERLAGGSSYEQYF
J: TRBJ1-1; V: TRBV3-1; length: 16; CDR3: CASSRDRGIGDTEAFF
J: TRBJ2-7; V: TRBV6-2/TRBV6-3; length: 14; CDR3: CASNIAGGPYEQYF
J: TRBJ1-2; V: TRBV7-2; length: 15; CDR3: CASSLAPQGGYGYTF
J: TRBJ2-2; V: TRBV18; length: 15; CDR3: CASSQETGDVGELFF
J: TRBJ1-3; V: TRBV5-1; length: 16; CDR3: CASSLVGTSSGNTIYF
J: TRBJ1-2; V: TRBV7-8; length: 13; CDR3: CASSLGQGGGYTF
J: TRBJ2-7; V: TRBV20-1; length: 17; CDR3: CSARDSRGTSGSYEQYF
J: TRBJ1-2; V: TRBV6-1; length: 14; CDR3: CASSSRQGLYGYTF
J: TRBJ2-4; V: TRBV6-2/TRBV6-3; length: 16; CDR3: CASSYGVWEGKNIQYF
J: TRBJ1-4; V: TRBV29-1; length: 11; CDR3: CSQLTNEKLFF
J: TRBJ2-7; V: TRBV27; length: 13; CDR3: CASSLAGGYEQYF
J: TRBJ1-2; V: TRBV9; length: 14; CDR3: CASSPQTGFNGYTF
J: TRBJ2-1; V: TRBV20-1; length: 13; CDR3: CSARDNAPGEQFF
J: TRBJ2-7; V: TRBV30; length: 15; CDR3: CAWSREGQATYEQYF
J: TRBJ1-6; V: TRBV6-5; length: 18; CDR3: CASSLQGVGGINSSPLHF
J: TRBJ1-6; V: TRBV18; length: 13; CDR3: CASSPWRGSPLHF
J: TRBJ2-7; V: TRBV13; length: 17; CDR3: CASSTKGGDRASYEQYF
J: TRBJ2-7; V: TRBV3-1; length: 14; CDR3: CASARVAGDYEQYF
J: TRBJ2-7; V: TRBV7-8; length: 12; CDR3: CASSLGQYEQYF
J: TRBJ1-1; V: TRBV12-3/TRBV12-4; length: 13; CDR3: CASSFLRNTEAFF
J: TRBJ2-7; V: TRBV28; length: 15; CDR3: CATNTGFTSSYEQYF
J: TRBJ2-7; V: TRBV30; length: 13; CDR3: CACRREGAHEQYF
J: TRBJ2-2; V: TRBV19; length: 16; CDR3: CASMVAGGRGTGELFF
J: TRBJ1-2; V: TRBV2; length: 11; CDR3: CASGAYYGYTF
J: TRBJ2-2; V: TRBV28; length: 14; CDR3: CASVEGGPIGELFF
J: TRBJ2-7; V: TRBV11-2; length: 14; CDR3: CASSQYTEPYEQYF
J: TRBJ1-1; V: TRBV18; length: 13; CDR3: CASSPYGGTEAFF